The subject of this entry is one T cell receptor (beta chain). This clonotype was observed at least ten times. What antigen it recognizes has not been identified. There are no base qualities to consult, and no much larger clone falls within one base. Receptor libraries were prepared by 5' RACE. The second PCR ran for about 7 to 11 cycles and used a J-beta primer mix along with a sample-barcoded 5' primer. A template-switch 5' adaptor carrying 12 random nucleotides introduced a unique molecular identifier onto each TCR beta cDNA molecule. Each sample yielded at least 2.5 million CDR3-containing paired-end reads. First-strand cDNA synthesis was performed from all RNA using the Mint cDNA synthesis kit, with priming by a TRBC-specific oligonucleotide. Following uracil-DNA glycosylase treatment, a first 18-cycle PCR with universal primers M1SS and BC2_uni_R was performed on all cDNA. Turning to the authors' computational methods: Each sample was normalized by randomly selecting 1 million high-quality reads, each carrying a distinct molecular identifier. Reads with shared molecular identifiers were discarded instead of being binned into consensus sequences. CDR3 identification, clonotype clustering and error correction used MiTCR with a Q25 quality threshold and the strictest error-elimination algorithm. A nonparametric unseen species model using Euler transformation provided a lower-bound estimate of total TCR beta diversity. TCRdb reprocessed the public reads (quality trimming at Q25 with fastp, clone calling with MiXCR) and kept in-frame beta chains. CDR3 protein sequences are deduplicated, and each keeps its most common genes and DNA. These V and J calls derive from TCRdb rather than the authors' analysis. This sample has 1.8 million or so distinct CDR3 sequences in its table, and 30% to 40% of those were observed once. The top ten constitute 23% of the sample.

The data were obtained in a study of blood T cells in healthy people across ages (dated by TCRdb to the mid-2010s). For the study in its entirety: Template switching captured roughly one uniquely barcoded TCR beta cDNA molecule per two T cells in model experiments. To avoid experimental bias, donors of different ages were randomly spread across the sequencing lanes. To track age-related changes in TCR beta repertoire diversity, the study relied on deep sequencing normalized with unique cDNA molecular identifiers. Two additional independent replicas of 1 million unique cDNA reads from the same blood draw were analyzed for two donors (one aged 18 to 30 and one aged 80 or older). The donors were split into four age groups: young (average 16 years), middle-aged (roughly 39), aged (more than 60) and long-lived (roughly 88). The full study reports these points: Compared with the aged group, the long-lived group had more naive CD4+ T cells, fewer expanded clones and increased TCR diversity, suggesting age selection. Donor CMV infection status was unknown, potentially confounding age-related changes in expanded clonotypes. Observed TCR beta diversity per million T cells fell roughly linearly with age, and a significant reduction was already apparent by age around 40. Because profiling used bulk unsorted PBMCs, naive and antigen-experienced compartments could not be compared conclusively. Estimates of total diversity based on one million sequenced T cells were considered lower bounds and underestimates. The percentage of naive T cells measured by flow cytometry correlated strongly with observed TCR beta diversity.

The CDR3 covers 14 residues, taking in both the cysteine and the phenylalanine. The entry retains the CDR3 DNA only, 42 bases that are in frame from base 1. According to the germline V gene (reference sequence), CDR1 reads DFQATT and CDR2 reads SNEGSKA. The germline V and J ends show losses of 3 bases and 1 base respectively, and no gene match explains 2 bases of the junction. Systemically healthy Caucasian individuals from Russia, some 36 in total and aged about 6 to 95 years, were included as donors. Each donor gave approximately 10 milliliters of peripheral blood, collected into EDTA-treated Vacutainer tubes. PBMCs were isolated by Ficoll-Paque density-gradient centrifugation, with at least 6 million obtained per sample. Total RNA was extracted from PBMCs with Trizol reagent, with at least 5 micrograms obtained per sample. The percentages of naive CD45RAhigh/CD27high T cells were determined by flow cytometry on a PBMC aliquot from every donor.

Sequences were obtained from blood. The sequence derives from a human donor in good health. Rearrangement joined TRBV20-1 to TRBJ2-1, and TRBD2 matches 8 of the central bases. The CDR3 region: CSASGGESYNEQFF. The DNA sequence is as follows: TGCAGTGCTAGCGGGGGGGAATCCTACAATGAGCAGTTCTTC.